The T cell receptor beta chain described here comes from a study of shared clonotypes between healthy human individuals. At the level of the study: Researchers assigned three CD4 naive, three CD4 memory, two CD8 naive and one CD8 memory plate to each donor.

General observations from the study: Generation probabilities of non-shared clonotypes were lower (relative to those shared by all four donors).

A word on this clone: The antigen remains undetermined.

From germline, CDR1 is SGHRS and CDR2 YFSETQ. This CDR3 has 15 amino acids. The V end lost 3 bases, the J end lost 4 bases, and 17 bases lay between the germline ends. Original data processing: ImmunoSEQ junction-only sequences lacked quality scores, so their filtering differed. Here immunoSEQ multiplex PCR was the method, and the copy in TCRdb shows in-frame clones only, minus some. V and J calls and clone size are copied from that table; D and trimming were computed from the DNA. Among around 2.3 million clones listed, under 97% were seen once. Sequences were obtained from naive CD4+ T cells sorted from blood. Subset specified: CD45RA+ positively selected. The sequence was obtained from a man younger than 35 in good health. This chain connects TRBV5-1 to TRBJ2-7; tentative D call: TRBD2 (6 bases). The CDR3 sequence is CASSSRGGTEYEQYF. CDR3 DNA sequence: TGCGCCAGCAGCTCCAGAGGCGGGACTGAATACGAGCAGTACTTC. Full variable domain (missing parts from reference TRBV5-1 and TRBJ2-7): KAGVTQTPRYLIKTRGQQVTLSCSPISGHRSVSWYQQTPGQGLQFLFEYFSETQRNKGNFPGRFSGRQFSNSRSEMNVSTLELGDSALYLCASSSRGGTEYEQYFGPGTRLTVT.